The 3 T cell receptor beta chains reported below all come from one sample, sequenced in a study of shared clonotypes between healthy human individuals. Some clones are missing from TCRdb's copy, which holds only in-frame ones; the method was immunoSEQ multiplex PCR. The top ten hold over 10% of the sample, which has roughly 500,000 clones, 75% to 85% seen once. The sequencing input was PBMCs. All receptors come from a woman aged 35 to 49 in good health. Some clones in this sample may be carry-over from other donors' samples.

V and J are TRBV7-8 and TRBJ1-5; D not resolved. Germline V gene data show CDR1 as SGHVS and CDR2 as FQNEAQ. V lost 5 bases to trimming and J lost 2 bases, with 19 bases between them. The CDR3 length is 17 residues. CDR3 sequence reads: CASSPVRGSLGNQPQHF. The CDR3 DNA sequence: TGTGCCAGCAGCCCAGTCCGAGGAAGTTTGGGCAATCAGCCCCAGCATTTT.

This chain uses TRBV10-3 with TRBJ2-5; 10 nucleotides match TRBD1. Germline CDR1 ENHRY, CDR2 SYGVKD. There are 21 residues in the CDR3. The junction had 17 bases not matched to a gene; V was cut back by 0 bases and J by 1 base. CDR3 coding DNA: TGTGCCATCAGTGAGTCGAACCAGCCCGGACAGGGGGTACGGGGCCAAGAGACCCAGTACTTC. The encoded protein is CAISESNQPGQGVRGQETQYF.

The V and J genes are TRBV5-5 and TRBJ1-1; D ambiguous. This CDR3 region has 15 residues. V lost 0 bases, J lost 3 bases, and 12 bases lay in between. CDR1 and CDR2 from the germline V gene are SGHKS and YYEKEE (reference sequence). The CDR3 spells CASSLEGSGYTEAFF. CDR3 DNA sequence: TGTGCCAGCAGCTTGGAAGGCTCCGGCTACACTGAAGCTTTCTTT.